The rows below give T cell receptor beta chains drawn from one sample of a study of graft-versus-host responses after intestinal transplantation. TCRdb keeps only in-frame clones here, not all; method: immunoSEQ multiplex PCR. The data show some 90,000 clones, 85% to 95% seen once. These TCRs' antigens remain unknown. Sample: unstimulated CD8+ T cells sorted from spleen or lymph node cells, taken before transplant. These receptors came from a human donor who was the organ donor for an intestinal transplant. The conserved cysteine and the conserved F or W are not part of the CDR3 here.

length | J | V | CDR3
14 | TRBJ2-2 | TRBV4-1 | ASSHPGTGNTGELF
12 | TRBJ2-7 | TRBV5-1 | ASSLVGRGHEQY
13 | TRBJ1-1 | TRBV19 | ASSVWGDLNTEAF
13 | TRBJ2-1 | TRBV7-9 | ASSLTTTLNNEQF
12 | TRBJ2-5 | TRBV11-3 | ASSPTGAEETQY
14 | TRBJ1-3 | TRBV5-1 | ASSLGDRSSGNTIY
15 | TRBJ2-7 | TRBV4-1 | ASSQTSGTGISYEQY
10 | TRBJ2-7 | TRBV9 | ASSPQGSEQY
6 | TRBJ2-5 | TRBV14 | PRETQY
15 | TRBJ1-1 | TRBV10-3 | AISESGVRGGITEAF
15 | TRBJ2-1 | TRBV13 | ASSLVGYRGTYNEQF
12 | TRBJ2-7 | TRBV2 | ASSERDNTYEQY
13 | TRBJ1-5 | TRBV5-6 | ASSLARAQDQPQH
13 | TRBJ1-5 | TRBV15 | ATSRDRGSNQPQH
13 | TRBJ2-7 | TRBV27 | ASSLSGQGFWEQY
14 | TRBJ1-5 | TRBV19 | ASSRDRFALGQPQH
15 | TRBJ2-2 | TRBV7-6 | ASSLDGVLARAGELF
14 | TRBJ1-5 | TRBV6-5 | ASSYSGQGAGQPQH
12 | TRBJ2-2 | TRBV4-1 | ASSQGQGAGELF
12 | TRBJ2-7 | TRBV27 | ASSFGVGSYEQY
13 | TRBJ2-7 | TRBV7-9 | ASSLVLRGQYEQY
15 | TRBJ1-2 | TRBV27 | ASSLLGTGDFLYGYT
13 | TRBJ1-2 | TRBV7-6 | ASSLNPGQPHGYT
12 | TRBJ2-7 | TRBV27 | ASSLRTGYHEQY
14 | TRBJ1-1 | TRBV19 | ASSPPGGMMNTEAF
12 | TRBJ1-4 | TRBV7-6 | ASSPGGTNEKLF
12 | TRBJ2-7 | TRBV5-5 | ASSTTAPGNEQY
11 | TRBJ1-2 | TRBV27 | ASSLNRAYGYT
12 | TRBJ1-1 | TRBV4-2 | ASSQERGDTEAF
12 | TRBJ2-7 | TRBV7-3 | ASSLQGPLGEQY
11 | TRBJ2-1 | TRBV11-2 | ASSLDADREQF
15 | TRBJ1-6 | TRBV5-1 | ASSLGTAGAFNSPLH
13 | TRBJ2-3 | TRBV2 | AVGGRAGGGDTQY
15 | TRBJ2-2 | TRBV7-9 | ASSPSAGGIGTGELF
12 | TRBJ2-2 | TRBV4-1 | ASSQTQGSGELF
11 | TRBJ1-5 | TRBV6-4 | ASSDSAGQPQH
14 | TRBJ2-7 | TRBV2 | ASSGMTSGAAYEQY
12 | TRBJ2-7 | TRBV6-5 | ASTNGIASYEQY
13 | TRBJ2-2 | TRBV7-3 | ASSSRQGEAGELF
11 | TRBJ1-5 | TRBV19 | ASSSGGGYAQH
13 | TRBJ1-5 | TRBV28 | ASSYRDRGNQPQH
12 | TRBJ1-6 | TRBV5-4 | ASSPGGANSPLH
12 | TRBJ2-7 | TRBV5-6 | ASSLGGGHYEQY
18 | TRBJ1-2 | TRBV9 | ASSVGVWDRGDDSGYGYT
13 | TRBJ1-2 | TRBV4-1 | ASSQGREGGYGYT
13 | TRBJ1-5 | TRBV19 | ASTPSSVSNQPQH
13 | TRBJ2-1 | TRBV7-8 | ASSQAPGLDPEQF
13 | TRBJ1-2 | TRBV6-1 | ASSGGTGATYGYT
12 | TRBJ2-5 | TRBV4-1 | ASSQRDRVGEQY
15 | TRBJ2-3 | TRBV5-1 | ASSYHIFRDSTDTQY
13 | TRBJ1-1 | TRBV27 | ASSSYRGGVAEAF
12 | TRBJ1-4 | TRBV30 | AWSAGGAREKLF
15 | TRBJ2-7 | TRBV4-3 | ASSYQVGQGRTYEQY
11 | TRBJ1-2 | TRBV19 | ASSIAGFGGYT